These T cell receptor beta chains were read from a single sample in a study of blood T cells in healthy people across ages. TCRdb recomputed calls from the 5' RACE reads with MiXCR, one row per CDR3 protein. The sample contains 700,000 to 950,000 distinct CDR3 sequences, more than 45% of which appear only once. The sequenced material came from blood. These receptors were taken from a man aged 30-40 years in good health. CDR3s include the opening cysteine and the closing phenylalanine or tryptophan. The D gene is left open where the match is weak. Rows give clone size only sometimes, using once, few, many, or a class for an expanded clone.

TRBV19	TRBJ2-1	-	TRBD2	CASKIAGGDEQFF	TGTGCCAGTAAGATAGCGGGTGGGGATGAGCAGTTCTTC
TRBV4-2	TRBJ2-1	-	TRBD2	CASSQEGGGNEQFF	TGTGCCAGCAGCCAAGAAGGCGGGGGCAATGAGCAGTTCTTC
TRBV20-1	TRBJ2-7	many	-	CSAVYGVAYEQYF	TGCAGTGCCGTGTACGGGGTCGCCTACGAGCAGTACTTC
TRBV30	TRBJ2-7	-	-	CAWNQGPYEQYF	TGTGCCTGGAATCAGGGCCCTTACGAGCAGTACTTC
TRBV6-5	TRBJ2-1	-	-	CASSYSGEGSYNEQFF	TGTGCCAGCAGTTACTCGGGGGAAGGTTCCTACAATGAGCAGTTCTTC
TRBV7-2	TRBJ2-1	-	-	CASSRYRLRNSYNEQFF	TGTGCCAGCAGCCGCTACAGACTACGCAACTCCTACAATGAGCAGTTCTTC
TRBV7-6	TRBJ1-6	-	-	CASIHGWADHFRGQNSPLHF	TGTGCCAGCATCCACGGGTGGGCAGACCACTTCAGAGGGCAAAATTCACCCCTCCACTTT
TRBV7-2	TRBJ1-1	-	-	CASSLERMNTEAFF	TGTGCCAGCAGCTTAGAGCGAATGAACACTGAAGCTTTCTTT
TRBV6-5	TRBJ2-7	-	TRBD2	CASSRVAGDEQYF	TGTGCCAGCAGTCGGGTAGCGGGGGACGAGCAGTACTTC
TRBV6-1	TRBJ2-7	-	TRBD1	CASLGQSYEQYF	TGTGCCAGCCTGGGACAGTCCTACGAGCAGTACTTC
TRBV9	TRBJ2-1	once	-	CASSVVGSGVEQFF	TGTGCCAGCAGCGTAGTTGGTAGTGGGGTTGAGCAGTTCTTC
TRBV20-1	TRBJ2-5	-	-	CSAHTLGMNRETQYF	TGCAGTGCTCACACCCTAGGGATGAATCGGGAGACCCAGTACTTC
TRBV7-2	TRBJ2-7	-	-	CASSPQGGRGYEQYF	TGTGCCAGCAGCCCCCAGGGGGGACGGGGTTACGAGCAGTACTTC
TRBV5-1	TRBJ2-1	-	-	CASSSNRAYNEQFF	TGCGCCAGCAGCTCGAACCGGGCCTACAATGAGCAGTTCTTC
TRBV7-2	TRBJ2-1	-	-	CASNSYRYNEQFF	TGTGCCAGCAACTCATACAGGTACAATGAGCAGTTCTTC
TRBV29-1	TRBJ2-6	-	-	CSVSVTGANVLTF	TGCAGCGTAAGTGTGACTGGGGCCAACGTCCTGACTTTC
TRBV6-2/TRBV6-3	TRBJ2-3	-	-	CASRPGGGIVQYF	TGTGCCAGCAGGCCTGGAGGAGGAATTGTGCAGTATTTT
TRBV7-2	TRBJ2-3	few	-	CASRPAGGSTDTQYF	TGTGCCAGCAGGCCCGCGGGCGGGAGCACAGATACGCAGTATTTT
TRBV12-2	TRBJ1-2	once	-	CASRKRQPGAYGYTF	TGTGCAAGTCGCAAACGACAGCCTGGCGCCTATGGCTACACCTTC
TRBV3-1	TRBJ2-5	few	TRBD2	CASSHEGGGSTQETQYF	TGTGCCAGCAGCCACGAGGGAGGCGGGAGTACTCAAGAGACCCAGTACTTC
TRBV12-5	TRBJ2-7	-	TRBD2	CASGARLAHHEQYF	TGTGCTAGTGGTGCCAGACTAGCGCACCACGAGCAGTACTTC
TRBV7-6	TRBJ2-7	-	-	CASSLGSGASYEQYF	TGTGCCAGCAGCTTAGGGTCAGGGGCCAGTTACGAGCAGTACTTC
TRBV27	TRBJ2-1	-	TRBD2	CASSLSPGTNFYNEQFF	TGTGCCAGCAGTTTATCCCCCGGGACTAACTTCTACAATGAGCAGTTCTTC
TRBV5-4	TRBJ2-7	-	-	CATGHPGVPNEQYF	TGTGCCACCGGCCACCCCGGGGTCCCCAACGAGCAGTACTTC
TRBV28	TRBJ2-3	-	-	CASSLPLIGFTDTQYF	TGTGCCAGCAGTTTACCCCTAATCGGGTTCACAGATACGCAGTATTTT
TRBV7-2	TRBJ2-5	-	-	CASNYPETRKETQYF	TGTGCCAGCAACTACCCAGAGACTAGGAAAGAGACCCAGTACTTC
TRBV12-3/TRBV12-4	TRBJ1-2	-	-	CASRFSQAGYGYTF	TGTGCCAGCAGATTTAGTCAGGCCGGGTATGGCTACACCTTC
TRBV14	TRBJ1-1	-	TRBD1	CASSQAPGQGFDTEAFF	TGTGCCAGCAGCCAAGCGCCGGGACAGGGATTCGACACTGAAGCTTTCTTT
TRBV5-1	TRBJ1-2	few	-	CASARGGSSYGYTF	TGCGCCAGCGCCCGGGGGGGTAGTAGCTATGGCTACACCTTC
TRBV2	TRBJ2-4	-	-	CASDASGEGIQYF	TGTGCCAGCGATGCATCCGGGGAAGGCATTCAGTACTTC
TRBV11-2	TRBJ2-5	once	-	CASSSNGQIQETQYF	TGTGCCAGCAGCTCAAACGGACAGATCCAAGAGACCCAGTACTTC
TRBV12-3/TRBV12-4	TRBJ1-6	-	TRBD1	CASTTGQQNSPLHF	TGTGCCAGCACCACGGGACAGCAAAATTCACCCCTCCACTTT
TRBV20-1	TRBJ2-3	-	-	CSARDLSTQYF	TGCAGTGCTAGAGATCTCAGTACGCAGTATTTT
TRBV4-2	TRBJ2-5	-	-	CASSRRMEPAGETQYF	TGTGCCAGCAGCCGAAGAATGGAGCCCGCAGGAGAGACCCAGTACTTC
TRBV6-6	TRBJ2-7	-	-	CASTEAPGIAYEQYF	TGTGCCAGCACCGAGGCGCCAGGTATAGCGTACGAGCAGTACTTC
TRBV6-2/TRBV6-3	TRBJ2-1	-	TRBD2	CASEPSGTSETSSYNEQFF	TGTGCCAGCGAACCCTCCGGGACTAGCGAGACGAGCTCCTACAATGAGCAGTTCTTC
TRBV7-8	TRBJ1-4	many	TRBD1	CASSSQGATNEKLFF	TGTGCCAGCAGCTCTCAGGGGGCAACTAATGAAAAACTGTTTTTT
TRBV7-2	TRBJ2-4	-	-	CASSSDEGLVQYF	TGTGCCAGCAGCTCAGACGAAGGATTAGTGCAGTACTTC
TRBV2	TRBJ2-1	once	-	CASSDTLTLRDDGQFF	TGTGCCAGCAGTGACACTCTTACGCTCCGCGACGATGGGCAGTTCTTC
TRBV7-2	TRBJ2-7	once	TRBD2	CASRTQTSGSGYEQYF	TGTGCCAGCCGAACCCAGACTAGCGGGAGTGGGTACGAGCAGTACTTC
TRBV29-1	TRBJ2-1	-	-	CSVERGVSYNEQFF	TGCAGCGTTGAGAGGGGGGTGTCCTACAATGAGCAGTTCTTC
TRBV20-1	TRBJ2-7	-	-	CSAKKALDYEQYF	TGCAGTGCTAAGAAGGCACTAGACTACGAGCAGTACTTC
TRBV6-1	TRBJ1-5	-	-	CASSDYRPQHF	TGTGCCAGCAGTGACTACCGACCCCAGCATTTT
TRBV25-1	TRBJ2-3	once	TRBD2	CASRGGGNTQYF	TGTGCCAGCCGGGGGGGAGGTAATACGCAGTATTTT
TRBV27	TRBJ2-7	-	-	CASSFSSGTVTYEQYF	TGTGCCAGCAGTTTTTCATCCGGGACGGTTACCTACGAGCAGTACTTC
TRBV20-1	TRBJ2-7	-	TRBD1	CSARAPTGTEQYF	TGCAGTGCTAGAGCCCCGACAGGGACGGAGCAGTACTTC
TRBV7-8	TRBJ2-5	-	TRBD2	CASTWAYIGTSGEETQYF	TGTGCCAGCACCTGGGCCTACATCGGGACTAGCGGTGAAGAGACCCAGTACTTC
TRBV10-3	TRBJ2-7	-	-	CAISDPGLQTRVQYF	TGTGCCATCAGTGACCCGGGACTCCAGACTAGGGTGCAGTACTTC
TRBV7-2	TRBJ2-3	-	TRBD2	CASSRGTTSVTDTQYF	TGTGCCAGCAGCCGCGGGACTACTAGTGTCACAGATACGCAGTATTTT
TRBV4-2	TRBJ2-7	-	TRBD2	CASSHTSGPSYEQYF	TGTGCCAGCAGCCATACTAGCGGGCCTTCCTACGAGCAGTACTTC
TRBV20-1	TRBJ2-1	-	TRBD2	CSARGGGGSRGRYNEQFF	TGCAGTGCTAGAGGTGGGGGGGGTAGTAGAGGGCGCTACAATGAGCAGTTCTTC
TRBV9	TRBJ2-5	few	-	CASSVSGETQYF	TGCGCCAGCAGTGTTAGCGGAGAGACCCAGTACTTC
TRBV27	TRBJ2-7	-	TRBD1	CASSSEGQGHEQYF	TGTGCCAGCAGTTCAGAGGGACAGGGCCACGAGCAGTACTTC
TRBV20-1	TRBJ2-1	-	-	CSATRAGGMNEQFF	TGCAGTGCCACGAGGGCAGGGGGGATGAATGAGCAGTTCTTC
TRBV9	TRBJ2-5	once	-	CASSVGGSTYNEQYF	TGTGCCAGCAGCGTAGGCGGGTCAACCTACAATGAGCAGTACTTC
TRBV7-9	TRBJ2-3	-	TRBD2	CASSPQTSGSTDTQYF	TGTGCCAGCAGCCCCCAGACTAGCGGGAGCACAGATACGCAGTATTTT
TRBV2	TRBJ2-3	few	-	CASSLTAGSTDTQYF	TGTGCCAGCAGTTTAACGGCAGGTTCGACAGATACGCAGTATTTT
TRBV20-1	TRBJ1-5	-	-	CSARENGPQHF	TGCAGTGCTAGAGAAAATGGGCCCCAGCATTTT
TRBV20-1	TRBJ1-2	-	-	CSARDAGAGATANYGYTF	TGCAGTGCTAGAGATGCGGGGGCAGGGGCGACAGCTAACTATGGCTACACCTTC
TRBV7-2	TRBJ1-6	-	-	CASSLAHLNSPLHF	TGTGCCAGCAGCTTAGCGCACCTTAATTCACCCCTCCACTTT